What follows is one T cell receptor beta chain and its context. These data are taken from a study of T-cell reconstitution after alpha-beta-depleted transplantation in children. This CDR3 contains 14 residues. The ends lost 5 bases at V and 7 bases at J; junction bases unmatched: 10. From germline, CDR1 is SGHTA and CDR2 FQGNSA. A library of TCRbeta sequences, prepared with unique molecular identifiers, was generated. Using its own MiXCR run on the PCR reads, TCRdb lists one record per CDR3 protein. The sample shows around 410,000 distinct CDR3 sequences, under 13% of them seen only once. The source is a human donor who donated a stem cell graft to a child with acute myeloid leukemia. This chain uses TRBV7-2 with TRBJ2-7; 8 bases match TRBD2. The sample was PBMCs from the stem cell graft donor, taken from the stem cell graft. Written as DNA, the CDR3 is TGTGCCAGCAGCCCAACTAGCGGAAGTAGAGAGCAGTACTTC. It specifies CASSPTSGSREQYF.